One and the same sample provided the 27 T cell receptor beta chains below, sequenced in a study of T cells of healthy individuals. TCRdb itself ran the 5' RACE reads through MiXCR, one entry per CDR3 protein. The table shows 85,000 to 100,000 distinct CDR3 sequences, with roughly 18% occurring only once. These receptors all come from a human donor in good health.

The chain uses TRBV20-1 and TRBJ1-2; D is uncertain. V shed 6 bases and J shed 4 bases, with 21 bases lying between them. Looked up from germline, CDR1 is DFQATT and CDR2 is SNEGSKA (reference sequence). There are 15 residues in the CDR3. This CDR3 reads CSAPGSRTLAYGYTF. The CDR3 nucleotides read TGCAGTGCACCCGGCTCGCGGACTCTCGCCTATGGCTACACCTTC.

This clonotype was recorded many times. The chain has TRBV7-2 and TRBJ2-2; no clear D. This CDR3 region has 16 residues. V was shortened by 1 base and J by 4 bases, with 13 bases between the two germline ends. Germline values: CDR1 SGHTA, CDR2 FQGNSA. The CDR3 here is CASSLGWVSSTGELFF. In DNA form, the CDR3 reads TGTGCCAGCAGCTTAGGTTGGGTCTCCTCCACCGGGGAGCTGTTTTTT.

The chain carries TRBV6-2 or TRBV6-3 and TRBJ2-1; TRBD2 matches at 13 bases. This CDR3 spans 14 amino acids. V lost 10 bases, J lost 12 bases, and 12 bases stayed unmatched. From germline, CDR1 is MNHEY and CDR2 SVGEGT. This chain's CDR3 is CATRLAGGPKGQFF. DNA of the CDR3: TGTGCCACCAGACTAGCGGGGGGCCCGAAAGGGCAGTTCTTC.

This clonotype has more than one count but fewer than ten. V and J are TRBV20-1 and TRBJ1-5; possible D gene TRBD1, 6 bases. CDR3 length equals 15 residues. CDR1 is DFQATT and CDR2 is SNEGSKA in the germline V gene (reference sequence). V was trimmed by 0 bases and J by 4 bases, leaving 13 bases between them. The CDR3 region is CSARDGQGSNQPQHF. The CDR3 bases are TGCAGTGCTAGAGATGGCCAGGGGTCAAATCAGCCCCAGCATTTT.

Here the CDR3 reads CASSFDGGHNEQFF. Written as DNA, the CDR3 is TGCGCCAGCAGCTTCGACGGGGGCCACAATGAGCAGTTCTTC. The chain employs TRBV5-1 and TRBJ2-1; D is possibly TRBD1 or TRBD2 (6 bases each). The CDR3 runs 14 residues. V was trimmed by 2 bases and J by 5 bases, leaving 11 bases between them. Germline V gives CDR1 SGHRS, CDR2 YFSETQ.

The V call is TRBV29-1, the J call TRBJ2-1; D gene ambiguous. Trimming stripped 0 bases from V and 8 bases from J, with 2 bases between. Germline V CDR1 and CDR2: SQVTM, ANQGSEA. This CDR3 region has 10 residues. CDR3 region: CSVEEYEQFF. The DNA of the CDR3 is TGCAGCGTTGAAGAGTATGAGCAGTTCTTC.

This clonotype is a singleton in its sample. The chain carries TRBV20-1 and TRBJ2-7; D is undetermined. The CDR3 is made up of 12 amino acids. Per the germline V gene, CDR1 is DFQATT and CDR2 is SNEGSKA (reference sequence). V dropped 1 base and J dropped 2 bases, with 6 bases sitting between them. The CDR3 DNA follows: TGCAGTGCTAGAGCTCAAACCTACGAGCAGTACTTC. The encoded protein is CSARAQTYEQYF.

This clonotype was picked up a small number of times. The chain recombines TRBV3-1 with TRBJ2-7; TRBD2 aligns across 8 bases. Germline V CDR1 and CDR2: LGHDT, YNNKEL (reference sequence). The CDR3 extends over 15 amino acids. The ends lost 3 bases at V and 0 bases at J; junction bases unmatched: 4. The CDR3 DNA reads as TGTGCCAGCAGCCACCGCGGGAGGAGCTCCTACGAGCAGTACTTC. Translation: CASSHRGRSSYEQYF.

CDR3 in DNA: TGCAGTGCTCCTAAAGCGGGAGACGACAACGAGCAGTACTTC. It yields the protein CSAPKAGDDNEQYF. The chain couples TRBV20-1 to TRBJ2-7; 8 bases line up with TRBD2. V was pared by 5 bases and J by 5 bases, with 11 bases of the junction left unmatched. The CDR3 length is 14 residues. Germline V CDR1 and CDR2: DFQATT, SNEGSKA (reference sequence).

The J gene is TRBJ1-5, the V gene TRBV6-2 or TRBV6-3; D remains ambiguous. Deletions cut 2 bases from V and 4 bases from J, with 6 bases between. The germline V gene has CDR1 MNHEY and CDR2 SVGEGT. This CDR3 has 13 residues. CDR3 nucleotide sequence: TGTGCCAGCAGTTACGAGTATAATCAGCCCCAGCATTTT. Translating gives CASSYEYNQPQHF.

Note on this clonotype: This could be a read error, since a much larger clone is one nucleotide away. The chain carries TRBV9 and TRBJ2-7; no definite D call. This CDR3 comprises 13 residues. V lost 4 bases and J lost 5, with 13 bases in between. Germline CDR1 reads SGDLS; CDR2 reads YYNGEE. The CDR3 sequence: CASSPKGTNEQYF. The CDR3 DNA sequence: TGTGCCAGCAGCCCGAAGGGAACAAACGAGCAGTACTTC. The full variable domain, completed using reference TRBV9 and TRBJ2-7, is DSGVTQTPKHLITATGQRVTLRCSPRSGDLSVYWYQQSLDQGLQFLIQYYNGEERAKGNILERFSAQQFPDLHSELNLSSLELGDSALYFCASSPKGTNEQYFGPGTRLTVT.

This clonotype was counted at least ten times. J is TRBJ1-2 and V is TRBV4-1, with D uncertain. Trimming cost V 1 base and J 4 bases, with 7 bases left between them. Germline loops: CDR1 MGHRA, CDR2 YSYEKL. The CDR3 is 13 residues long. The CDR3 loop reads CASSQGLTYGYTF. In nucleotides, the CDR3 is TGCGCCAGCAGCCAAGGGCTTACCTATGGCTACACCTTC.

The chain links TRBV4-2 to TRBJ2-3, with D unclear. Germline V CDR1 and CDR2: LGHNA, YNFKEQ. This CDR3 spans 14 amino acids. The V end was cut by 0 bases, the J end by 2 bases, with 6 bases between. The CDR3 sequence is CASSQDDNTDTQYF. In DNA form, the CDR3 reads TGTGCCAGCAGCCAAGACGACAACACAGATACGCAGTATTTT.

There are many counts of this clonotype. The chain has TRBV24-1 and TRBJ2-2; a weak D match, TRBD1 (5 bases). The germline V gene has CDR1 KGHDR and CDR2 SFDVKD. V gave up 1 base and J gave up 4 bases, with 9 bases separating them. CDR3 size: 15 residues. CDR3 sequence (DNA): TGTGCCACCAGTGATTTCCCAGGGTTCACCGGGGAGCTGTTTTTT. Its translation is CATSDFPGFTGELFF.

In its sample, this clonotype ranks as medium-sized. V is TRBV7-9 and J is TRBJ1-1; D is undetermined. Germline V lookup: CDR1 SEHNR, CDR2 FQNEAQ (reference sequence). The V gene lost 5 bases and the J gene lost 1 base, with 14 bases spanning the gap. This CDR3 spans 15 amino acids. The CDR3 nucleotides read TGTGCCAGCAGCCCTGGTGCAGGATGGAACACTGAAGCTTTCTTT. The encoded protein is CASSPGAGWNTEAFF.

This clonotype was recorded at least ten times. This chain connects TRBV5-1 to TRBJ2-1, with 8 bases matching TRBD2. Germline assignment: CDR1 SGHRS and CDR2 YFSETQ. This CDR3 has 17 amino acids. V lost 2 bases and J lost 0; bases outside the gene matches: 7. CDR3 DNA sequence: TGCGCCAGCAGCTTTCAGCCCGGGACTAGCTCCTACAATGAGCAGTTCTTC. This sequence encodes CASSFQPGTSSYNEQFF.

This clonotype was observed a few times. V usage is TRBV6-2 or TRBV6-3 and J usage is TRBJ2-3; 9 bases align to TRBD2. This CDR3 contains 17 residues. Germline trimming cut 7 bases from V and 0 bases from J; bases unmatched to any gene: 11. CDR1 MNHEY and CDR2 SVGEGT come from the germline V gene. CDR3: CASIGKEAGGSTDTQYF. The CDR3 bases are TGTGCCAGCATCGGAAAGGAAGCGGGGGGAAGCACAGATACGCAGTATTTT.

This chain connects TRBV28 to TRBJ1-1; the match to TRBD1 covers 8 bases. This CDR3 has 19 amino acids. Unmatched junction bases numbered 18, after V lost 3 bases and J lost 3 bases. Germline assignment: CDR1 MDHEN and CDR2 SYDVKM. In nucleotides, the CDR3 is TGTGCCAGCAGTTTCCCTGATGGCAGGGGGCGCAGGAGGGACACTGAAGCTTTCTTT. Protein product: CASSFPDGRGRRRDTEAFF.

The chain recombines TRBV7-9 with TRBJ2-5; 8 nucleotides match TRBD1. V dropped 5 bases and J dropped 5; count of bases not matched to a gene: 7. CDR1 is SEHNR, CDR2 FQNEAQ, per germline (reference sequence). The CDR3 runs 14 residues. The CDR3 bases are TGTGCCAGCAGCCTTACAGGGGGGACGGAGACCCAGTACTTC. Amino acids: CASSLTGGTETQYF. The variable domain in full, completed from reference TRBV7-9 and TRBJ2-5, reads DTGVSQNPRHKITKRGQNVTFRCDPISEHNRLYWYRQTLGQGPEFLTYFQNEAQLEKSRLLSDRFSAERPKGSFSTLEIQRTEQGDSAMYLCASSLTGGTETQYFGPGTRLLVL.

This clonotype was picked up many times. This chain's CDR3 is CSARGDSPDGYNSPLHF. DNA of the CDR3: TGCAGTGCTAGAGGGGACAGCCCGGACGGATATAATTCACCCCTCCACTTT. The rearrangement joins TRBV20-1 to TRBJ1-6, with 7 bases aligning to TRBD1. This CDR3 region has 17 residues. Germline CDR1 reads DFQATT; CDR2 reads SNEGSKA (reference sequence). The V gene end was trimmed by 1 base and the J gene end by 4 bases; junction bases not matched to a gene: 10.

The V gene is TRBV7-8, the J gene TRBJ1-2; D may be TRBD1 (5 bases). Per the germline V gene, CDR1 is SGHVS and CDR2 is FQNEAQ. The CDR3 has 15 residues. The V gene lost 1 base and the J gene lost 3 bases, with 12 bases spanning the gap. CDR3 DNA sequence: TGTGCCAGCAGCTTAGGGGGCTTGTCCCACTATGGCTACACCTTC. This encodes CASSLGGLSHYGYTF.

This clonotype has ten or more counts. V is TRBV2 and J is TRBJ1-1; 8 bases line up with TRBD1. In germline, CDR1 is SNHLY, CDR2 FYNNEI. V was pared by 7 bases and J by 3 bases, with 7 bases of the junction left unmatched. The CDR3 contains 14 residues. The CDR3 bases are TGTGCCAGCAACACAGGGGGTTTGGACACTGAAGCTTTCTTT. Encoded protein: CASNTGGLDTEAFF.

This clonotype was detected only a few times. V is TRBV4-1 and J is TRBJ1-3, with TRBD1 identical over 8 bases. Germline trimming cut 7 bases from V and 4 bases from J; bases unmatched to any gene: 6. Per the germline V gene, CDR1 is MGHRA and CDR2 is YSYEKL. The CDR3 extends over 14 amino acids. The CDR3 nucleotides read TGCGCCAGCACTCGGACAGGGTTGGGAAACACCATATATTTT. It yields the protein CASTRTGLGNTIYF.

The table lists this clonotype with a few counts. J is TRBJ1-6 and V is TRBV28; possible D gene TRBD1, 5 bases. This CDR3 spans 15 amino acids. Germline-derived CDR1 and CDR2 are MDHEN and SYDVKM. The V gene lost 5 bases and the J gene lost 8 bases, with 16 bases spanning the gap. The CDR3 loop reads CASSLPLTGDSPLHF. CDR3 nucleotides: TGTGCCAGCAGTCTGCCCCTCACAGGTGATTCACCCCTCCACTTT.

This clonotype was detected a few times. The genes are TRBV6-5 and TRBJ2-7, with TRBD1 as a possible D gene (5 bases). V was cut by 1 base and J by 3 bases, with 16 bases left in between. Germline loops: CDR1 MNHEY, CDR2 SVGAGI. CDR3 length: 16 residues. CDR3 DNA: TGTGCCAGCAGTTACTTTAGGAGCCAGGGTGGCTACGAGCAGTACTTC. Encoded protein: CASSYFRSQGGYEQYF.

The chain is built from TRBV6-5 and TRBJ1-4; D not resolved. The V gene lost 6 bases and the J gene lost 7 bases, with 18 bases spanning the gap. Per germline, CDR1 MNHEY and CDR2 SVGAGI. The CDR3 length is 15 residues. The CDR3 is CASSRGAERSEKLFF. CDR3 DNA sequence: TGTGCCAGCAGCCGCGGAGCCGAGAGGAGTGAAAAACTGTTTTTT.

In its sample, this clonotype was seen a few times. V is TRBV3-1 and J is TRBJ2-6; D is perhaps TRBD2 (6 bases). Germline assignment: CDR1 LGHDT and CDR2 YNNKEL (reference sequence). V shed 2 bases and J shed 5 bases, with 13 bases lying between them. The CDR3 sequence is 16 residues long. Here the CDR3 DNA reads TGTGCCAGCAGCCAAAGCCCGGGAGCAAGGGCCAACGTCCTGACTTTC. This sequence encodes CASSQSPGARANVLTF.